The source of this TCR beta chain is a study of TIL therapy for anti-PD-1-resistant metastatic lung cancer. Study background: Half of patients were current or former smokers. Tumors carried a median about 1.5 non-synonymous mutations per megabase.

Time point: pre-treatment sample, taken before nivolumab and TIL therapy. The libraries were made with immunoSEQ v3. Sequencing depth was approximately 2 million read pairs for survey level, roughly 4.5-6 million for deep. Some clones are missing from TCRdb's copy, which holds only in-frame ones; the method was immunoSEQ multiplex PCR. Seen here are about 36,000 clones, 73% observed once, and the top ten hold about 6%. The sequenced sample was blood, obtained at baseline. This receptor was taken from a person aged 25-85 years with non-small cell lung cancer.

CDR3 sequence (DNA): TGTGCCAGCAGTTTATGGTGGCGGGGACAGGGGGCGGGCGAGCAGTACTTC. This sequence encodes CASSLWWRGQGAGEQYF. The chain links TRBV28 to TRBJ2-7, with 12 bases fitting TRBD1. Trimming took 0 bases from V and 6 from J; bases not matched to a gene: 9. Germline V gives CDR1 MDHEN, CDR2 SYDVKM. There are 17 residues in the CDR3. Variable domain in full (rest from reference TRBV28 and TRBJ2-7): DVKVTQSSRYLVKRTGEKVFLECVQDMDHENMFWYRQDPGLGLRLIYFSYDVKMKEKGDIPEGYSVSREKKERFSLILESASTNQTSMYLCASSLWWRGQGAGEQYFGPGTRLTVT.